This record concerns one TCR beta chain sequence. Its antigen is currently unknown. The germline V and J ends were trimmed by 0 bases and 2 bases, with 8 bases remaining between them. CDR1 is SGHRS and CDR2 is YFSETQ in the germline V gene. The CDR3 runs 14 residues. Profiling relied on immunoSEQ multiplex PCR, and the TCRdb table lists in-frame clones only, not all of them. The data contain 55,000 to 70,000 clones, almost 85% of them singletons. The data derive from a study of PD-L1 blockade in urothelial cancer. Turning to the study itself: Every 3 weeks, patients received intravenous atezolizumab 1,200 mg, beginning 2014. Blood was tested 3 weeks (second dose) and 6 weeks into treatment.

The study's findings and limits: Tumor-associated clones in blood expanded more at 3 weeks in durable-benefit patients.

The chain has TRBV5-1 and TRBJ2-5; the D gene is possibly TRBD2 (5 bases). This clonotype originated in a man in his sixties or seventies with urothelial cancer. The sample was PBMCs, taken around atezolizumab (anti-PD-L1) treatment. The CDR3 nucleotides read TGCGCCAGCAGCTTGGGCGGGCCGCAAGAGACCCAGTACTTC. As protein: CASSLGGPQETQYF. Full variable domain (missing parts from reference TRBV5-1 and TRBJ2-5): KAGVTQTPRYLIKTRGQQVTLSCSPISGHRSVSWYQQTPGQGLQFLFEYFSETQRNKGNFPGRFSGRQFSNSRSEMNVSTLELGDSALYLCASSLGGPQETQYFGPGTRLLVL.